This is a list of T cell receptor beta chains from one sample in a study of shared clonotypes between healthy human individuals. Profiled with immunoSEQ multiplex PCR; TCRdb holds only in-frame clones, not every one. The sample includes some 2,000,000 clones, approximately 94% seen only once; the top ten take roughly 0.13%. The sequenced sample was naive CD4+ T cells sorted from blood. These receptors were obtained from a man aged 18 to 35 in good health. Each CDR3 is given with its conserved first and last residue. D genes are given only for firm matches. Size values are once, few and many counts, or a class for expanded clones, and some rows have none.

TRBJ2-5	.	.	TRBV2	TGTGCCAGCAGAGAGGAGAGATTCGGAGAGACCCAGTACTTC	CASREERFGETQYF
TRBJ1-6	.	TRBD1	TRBV28	TGTGCCAGCAGTGGTGGACAGGGCTCTTCACCCCTCCACTTT	CASSGGQGSSPLHF
TRBJ2-4	.	.	TRBV11-2	TGTGCCAGCAGCTTAGGGCCAGGGGTGAACATTCAGTACTTC	CASSLGPGVNIQYF
TRBJ1-6	.	.	TRBV6-5	TGTGCCAGTAACCGGGACGGTAATTCACCCCTCCACTTT	CASNRDGNSPLHF
TRBJ2-1	.	TRBD2	TRBV4-1	TGCGCCAGCAGCGGACGACTAGCGGGACCTTACAATGAGCAGTTCTTC	CASSGRLAGPYNEQFF
TRBJ1-2	.	.	TRBV9	TGTGCCAGCAGCGGGGGACACCAAGGCTATGGCTACACCTTC	CASSGGHQGYGYTF
TRBJ2-5	.	TRBD2	TRBV30	TGTGCCTGGAGTCTAGCAGCTAGCGGGAGAGAGACCCAGTACTTC	CAWSLAASGRETQYF
TRBJ2-3	.	TRBD2	TRBV11-2	TGTGCCAGCAGCTCGTCAGCGGGATGGGGCACAGATACGCAGTATTTT	CASSSSAGWGTDTQYF
TRBJ2-5	.	TRBD2	TRBV28	TGTGCCAGCAGTTTAGGGCTAGCGGGGGGACAGACCCAGTACTTC	CASSLGLAGGQTQYF
TRBJ2-7	.	.	TRBV5-5	TGTGCCAGCAGCTTCGAATCTACGAGGATTTCGTCCTACGAGCAGTACTTC	CASSFESTRISSYEQYF
TRBJ2-3	.	TRBD2	TRBV2	TGTGCCAGCAGGCCCATAGCGGGGGGGCCTCTTCCGCAGTATTTT	CASRPIAGGPLPQYF
TRBJ2-7	.	.	TRBV18	TGTGCCAGCTCACCACGTCAGGGGCTCTCCTACGAGCAGTACTTC	CASSPRQGLSYEQYF
TRBJ1-5	few	.	TRBV5-1	TGCGCCAGCAGCTTGGCCGGACAGATCAATCAGCCCCAGCATTTT	CASSLAGQINQPQHF
TRBJ1-4	.	.	TRBV12-5	TGTGCTAGTGGTTTGGTACTGGGCCGGGACGTTAATGAAAAACTGTTTTTT	CASGLVLGRDVNEKLFF
TRBJ2-2	.	TRBD1	TRBV6-1	TGTGCCAGCAAGGAAAGGTGGACAGGGGTCGGGGAGCTGTTTTTT	CASKERWTGVGELFF
TRBJ1-4	.	.	TRBV11-2	TGTGCCAGCAGGGACGGACGGGGGAATGAAAAACTGTTTTTT	CASRDGRGNEKLFF
TRBJ1-1	.	.	TRBV19	TGTGCCAGTAGTATGGAGCGGAACACTGAAGCTTTCTTT	CASSMERNTEAFF
TRBJ2-7	.	.	TRBV25-1	TGTGCCAGCAGTGGCAGGGAAATGGCCTACGAGCAGTACTTC	CASSGREMAYEQYF
TRBJ1-5	.	.	TRBV18	TGTGCCAGCTCACCAACCGGGGGCAGGCCTGATCAGCCCCAGCATTTT	CASSPTGGRPDQPQHF
TRBJ2-7	.	.	TRBV5-4	TGTGCCAGCAGCTTGGGTACAGGTGCCTACGAGCAGTACTTC	CASSLGTGAYEQYF
TRBJ1-2	.	.	TRBV6-6	TGTGCCAGCAGACTAGACGGCCACTATGGCTACACCTTC	CASRLDGHYGYTF
TRBJ1-1	.	TRBD1	TRBV6-1	TGTGCCAGCAGTGAAGCAGGGACAGGGTATTTT	CASSEAGTGYF
TRBJ2-7	.	.	TRBV28	TGTGCCAGCAGACCCCGGCGGCGGGGACCCTACGAGCAGTACTTC	CASRPRRRGPYEQYF
TRBJ1-6	.	.	TRBV4-1	TGCGCCAGCAGCCAGGGATCAGGTGGAGATAATTCACCCCTCCACTTT	CASSQGSGGDNSPLHF
TRBJ1-4	.	TRBD1	TRBV19	TGTGCCAGTAGTACACGACAGGGGGGGAGGGAAAAACTGTTTTTT	CASSTRQGGREKLFF
TRBJ2-4	.	TRBD2	TRBV7-2	TGTGCCAGCAGCTTAGGTTTATCTGGCGGGGGAAACATTCAGTACTTC	CASSLGLSGGGNIQYF
TRBJ2-4	.	.	TRBV18	TGTGCCAGCTCACCCGGGGCCACTAGAAGCATTCAGTACTTC	CASSPGATRSIQYF
TRBJ1-1	.	.	TRBV2	TGTGCCACCCGACAGAAAGTCGAAGCTTTCTTT	CATRQKVEAFF
TRBJ2-5	.	TRBD2	TRBV9	TGTGCCAGCAGCGTAGAAGAGCGGGGGGGCAGGGAGACCCAGTACTTC	CASSVEERGGRETQYF
TRBJ1-3	.	.	TRBV7-9	TGTGCCAGCAGCTTAGGGCTTGGACTTATTGGAAACACCATATATTTT	CASSLGLGLIGNTIYF
TRBJ2-1	.	TRBD1	TRBV27	TGTGTCACGCACAGGGGAATCTACAATGAGCAGTTCTTC	CVTHRGIYNEQFF
TRBJ1-6	.	.	TRBV11-2	TGTGCCAGCAGCTTAGGATCCCTTGGAGGAGGGTATTCACCCCTCCACTTT	CASSLGSLGGGYSPLHF
TRBJ1-3	.	.	TRBV11-2	TGTGCCAGCAGCCCGGGGATTATTAGCTCTGGAAACACCATATATTTT	CASSPGIISSGNTIYF
TRBJ2-3	.	.	TRBV11-2	TGTGCCAGCAGCGTAAACTCAGATACGCAGTATTTT	CASSVNSDTQYF
TRBJ2-1	.	TRBD2	TRBV27	TGTGCCAGCAGTTTAACGGGTCTAGCGGGAGGGCCTATTGAGCAGTTCTTC	CASSLTGLAGGPIEQFF
TRBJ2-5	.	TRBD1	TRBV7-6	TGTGCCAGCAGCTCCCCTTACCGCGAAGGGGGCGGAGGGACCCAGTACTTC	CASSSPYREGGGGTQYF
TRBJ1-6	.	TRBD1	TRBV6-5	TGTGCCAGCAGCCGGACAGGGGTAAGGTCACCCCTCCACTTT	CASSRTGVRSPLHF
TRBJ1-2	.	TRBD1	TRBV6-4	TGTGCCAGCAAACAACAGGGGTCCTCCTATGGCTACACCTTC	CASKQQGSSYGYTF
TRBJ2-3	.	.	TRBV5-1	TGCGCCAGCAGCCCGGGGGGCCTCACAGATACGCAGTATTTT	CASSPGGLTDTQYF
TRBJ2-2	.	TRBD2	TRBV6-1	TGTGCCAGCAGGTGGGAGGGAACCGGGGAGCTGTTTTTT	CASRWEGTGELFF
TRBJ2-3	.	.	TRBV6-1	TGTGCCAGCACCTTGGCGGGGGCCGGCACAGATACGCAGTATTTT	CASTLAGAGTDTQYF
TRBJ2-3	.	.	TRBV5-1	TGCGCCAGCAGTGTAACGGGGGGCACAGATACGCAGTATTTT	CASSVTGGTDTQYF
TRBJ2-7	.	TRBD1	TRBV30	TGTGCCTGGACTCGGACAGGGACCTACGAGCAGTACTTC	CAWTRTGTYEQYF